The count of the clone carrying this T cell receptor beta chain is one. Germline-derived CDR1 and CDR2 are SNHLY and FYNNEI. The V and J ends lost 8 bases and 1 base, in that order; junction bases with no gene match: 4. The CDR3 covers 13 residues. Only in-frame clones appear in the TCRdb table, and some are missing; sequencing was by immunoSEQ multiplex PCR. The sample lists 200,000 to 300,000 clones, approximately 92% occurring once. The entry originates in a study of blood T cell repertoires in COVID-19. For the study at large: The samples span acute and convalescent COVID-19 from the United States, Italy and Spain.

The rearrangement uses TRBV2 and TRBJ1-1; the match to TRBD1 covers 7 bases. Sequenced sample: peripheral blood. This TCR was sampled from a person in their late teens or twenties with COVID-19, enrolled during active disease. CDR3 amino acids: CASGTEKNTEAFF. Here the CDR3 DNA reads TGTGCCAGCGGGACAGAAAAGAACACTGAAGCTTTCTTT. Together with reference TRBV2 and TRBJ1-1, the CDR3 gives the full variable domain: EPEVTQTPSHQVTQMGQEVILRCVPISNHLYFYWYRQILGQKVEFLVSFYNNEISEKSEIFDDQFSVERPDGSNFTLKIRSTKLEDSAMYFCASGTEKNTEAFFGQGTRLTVV.